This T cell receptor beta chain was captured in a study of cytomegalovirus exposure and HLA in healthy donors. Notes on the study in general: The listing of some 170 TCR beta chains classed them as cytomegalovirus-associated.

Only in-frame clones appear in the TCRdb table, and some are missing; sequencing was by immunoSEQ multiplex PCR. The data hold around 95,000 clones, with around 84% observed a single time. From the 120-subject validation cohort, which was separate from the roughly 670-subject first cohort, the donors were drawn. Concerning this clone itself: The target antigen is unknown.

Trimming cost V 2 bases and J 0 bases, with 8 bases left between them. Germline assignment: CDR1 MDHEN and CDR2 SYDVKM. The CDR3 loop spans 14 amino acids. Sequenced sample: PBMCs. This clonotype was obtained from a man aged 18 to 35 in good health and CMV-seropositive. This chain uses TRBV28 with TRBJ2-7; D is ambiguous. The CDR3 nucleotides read TGTGCCAGCAGTTTACCGCTATTCTCCTACGAGCAGTACTTC. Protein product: CASSLPLFSYEQYF.